The clone carrying this TCR beta chain has only a few counts. Its antigen is not identified. The data derive from a study of beta chain features in type 1 diabetes. On the study more broadly: Age, gender and cell yields were alike across patients and healthy donors.

Each of the sorted populations had a purity greater than 98%. The length of the CDR3 is 14 residues. With 5 bases removed from V and 2 bases from J, the gap between germline ends came to 12 bases. The germline CDR1 and CDR2 sequences are KGHSH and LQKENI. The sequenced template was cDNA made from the entire isolated RNA. There were about 3.5 million reads on average in the naive, central memory and regulatory T cell samples. TCRdb's table, derived via immunoSEQ multiplex PCR, lists solely in-frame clones and lacks some. The sample gives about 900,000 clones, under 20% of which show up once; about 0.02% is in the top ten. Overall study findings and caveats: HLA influence on TCRB rearrangement stayed unresolved here.

The V call is TRBV18, the J call TRBJ2-5; D unresolved. Sequencing used naive CD4+ T cells from blood. The TCR was taken from a woman under 30 in good health. CDR3 DNA sequence: TGTGCCAGCTCAGCCATTGACAAGCAAGAGACCCAGTACTTC. It translates to CASSAIDKQETQYF.